A single sample gave rise to the 13 T cell receptor beta chains below, sequenced in a study of molecular identifiers for immune sequencing clone quantification. In TCRdb, the PCR reads were re-called with MiXCR into one record per CDR3 protein. The table records 460,000 or so distinct CDR3 sequences, 20% to 25% of them present only once. The sample taken for sequencing was naive CD8+ T cells from blood, with Jurkat cell RNA spiked in. This sample's subset: FACS-sorted CD8+CD4-CCR7+CD45RA+ naive T cells. The source is a human donor in good health. Some libraries in this study had Jurkat cell RNA spiked in.

This clonotype has at least ten counts. The chain joins TRBV5-1 to TRBJ2-5; tentatively, D is TRBD1 (6 bases). This CDR3 contains 12 residues. Per the germline V gene, CDR1 is SGHRS and CDR2 is YFSETQ. Trimming removed 8 bases at V and 7 bases at J, with 15 bases between. The CDR3: CARKQGSWTQYF. CDR3 DNA sequence: TGCGCCAGAAAACAGGGTTCATGGACCCAGTACTTC.

This clonotype showed up many times. The chain has TRBV5-6 and TRBJ1-3; D perhaps matches TRBD1 (5 bases). CDR3 size: 15 residues. Trimming shortened V by 4 bases and J by 0 bases, and 11 bases separated the two germline ends. Per the germline V gene, CDR1 is SGHDT and CDR2 is YYEEEE. This CDR3 reads CASSLEGTSGNTIYF. CDR3 DNA: TGTGCCAGCAGCCTTGAGGGGACCTCTGGAAACACCATATATTTT.

The gene calls are TRBV12-3 or TRBV12-4 and TRBJ1-1; D is unclear. Between the trimmed V and J ends, which lost 5 bases and 0 bases, there was a span of 16 bases. The CDR3 contains 16 residues. The CDR3 reads CASSTPRGSMNTEAFF. CDR3 in DNA: TGTGCCAGCAGTACCCCTCGGGGAAGCATGAACACTGAAGCTTTCTTT.

In this sample, this clonotype turned up many times. The chain employs TRBV6-6 and TRBJ2-1; D unclear. V was trimmed by 0 bases and J by 2 bases, leaving 8 bases between them. CDR3 length: 15 residues. Per germline, CDR1 MNHNY and CDR2 SVGAGI (reference sequence). The CDR3 region has the DNA TGTGCCAGCAGTTACTCAAGTGATACCTACAATGAGCAGTTCTTC. Residues: CASSYSSDTYNEQFF.

As regards this clonotype: A read error may be the cause here, since a much bigger clone is one base away. The CDR3 DNA sequence: TGTGCCAGCAGCAAAGCGGGGGGATCCCAAGAGACCCAGCACTTC. The encoded protein is CASSKAGGSQETQHF. The rearrangement links TRBV21-1 to TRBJ2-5; the table gives TRBD1 as D, unverified against the DNA. TRBV21-1 represents a pseudogene. The CDR3 consists of 15 residues.

This clonotype turned up a few times. The chain employs TRBV7-9 and TRBJ2-7; 8 positions match TRBD2. The V gene's germline CDR1 is SEHNR and CDR2 FQNEAQ (reference sequence). This CDR3 spans 17 amino acids. The V and J ends lost 5 bases and 0 bases, in that order; junction bases with no gene match: 12. The CDR3 DNA sequence: TGTGCCAGCAGCCCACTAGCGGAGGGGCCAGACTCCTACGAGCAGTACTTC. The encoded protein is CASSPLAEGPDSYEQYF.

The sample holds many counts of this clonotype. J is TRBJ2-7 and V is TRBV6-2 or TRBV6-3; D assignment may be TRBD1 or TRBD2 (5 bases each). V dropped 7 bases and J dropped 5 bases, with 15 bases sitting between them. This CDR3 is built from 13 residues. The germline V gene encodes CDR1 MNHEY and CDR2 SVGEGT. The CDR3 sequence: CASKAGTLNEQYF. The CDR3 region has the DNA TGTGCCAGCAAGGCCGGGACCCTCAACGAGCAGTACTTC.

Only a few counts were recorded for this clonotype. The chain uses TRBV21-1 and TRBJ2-2; TRBD1, the table's D call, was not compared with the DNA. TRBV21-1 is a known pseudogene. The CDR3 extends over 17 amino acids. Here the CDR3 DNA reads TGTGCCGACCCAGGGGCGACAGGGCCCATGTACACCGGGGAGCTGTTTTTT. Translation gives CADPGATGPMYTGELFF.

The chain links TRBV20-1 to TRBJ2-2; D not certain. The CDR3 is 14 amino acids. The V gene's germline CDR1 is DFQATT and CDR2 SNEGSKA (reference sequence). Trimming took 2 bases from V and 2 from J, leaving 9 bases between them. The CDR3 protein is CSARLGPNTGELFF. CDR3 coding DNA: TGCAGTGCTAGACTTGGACCCAACACCGGGGAGCTGTTTTTT.

This clonotype was counted ten times or more. The J gene is TRBJ2-6, the V gene TRBV18; maybe TRBD2 (6 bases). Germline V gene sequence: CDR1 KGHSH, CDR2 LQKENI. The V end lost 1 base, the J end lost 3 bases, and 16 bases lay between the germline ends. There are 18 residues in the CDR3. The CDR3 loop is CASSPLPPTSLGANVLTF. The CDR3 DNA reads as TGTGCCAGCTCACCACTGCCACCTACTAGCCTTGGGGCCAACGTCCTGACTTTC.

This clonotype was counted ten times or more. The chain employs TRBV4-3 and TRBJ1-5; D not certain. CDR1 is LGHNA and CDR2 is YSLEER in the germline V gene. The CDR3 sequence is 13 residues long. Trimming removed 1 base from V and 4 bases from J, with 5 bases in between. CDR3: CASSQAPNQPQHF. The CDR3 region has the DNA TGCGCCAGCAGCCAAGCCCCGAATCAGCCCCAGCATTTT.

The sample holds many counts of this clonotype. This chain uses TRBV4-1 with TRBJ1-1, with D unclear. The CDR3 contains 13 residues. Trimming stripped 6 bases from V and 0 bases from J, with 8 bases between. Germline assignment: CDR1 MGHRA and CDR2 YSYEKL. As DNA, the CDR3 is TGCGCCAGCAGGGGTGAGGTGAACACTGAAGCTTTCTTT. Translated: CASRGEVNTEAFF.

Many counts were recorded for this clonotype. This chain links TRBV7-6 with TRBJ2-2, with D tentatively TRBD1 (5 bases). Between the trimmed V and J ends, which lost 5 bases and 0 bases, there was a span of 10 bases. CDR1 is SGHVS and CDR2 is FNYEAQ in the germline V gene. The CDR3 contains 15 residues. The CDR3 nucleotides are TGTGCCAGCAGCCCAGGACACACGAACACCGGGGAGCTGTTTTTT. It specifies CASSPGHTNTGELFF.